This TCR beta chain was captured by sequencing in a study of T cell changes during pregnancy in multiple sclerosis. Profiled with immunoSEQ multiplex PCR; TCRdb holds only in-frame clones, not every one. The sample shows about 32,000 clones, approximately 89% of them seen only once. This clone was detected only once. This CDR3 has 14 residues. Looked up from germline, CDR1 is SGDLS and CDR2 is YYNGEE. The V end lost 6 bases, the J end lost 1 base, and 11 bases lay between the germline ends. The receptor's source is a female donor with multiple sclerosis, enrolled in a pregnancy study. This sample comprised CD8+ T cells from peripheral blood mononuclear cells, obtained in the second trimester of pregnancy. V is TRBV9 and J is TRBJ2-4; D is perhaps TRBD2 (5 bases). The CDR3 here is CASNEGAAKNIQYF. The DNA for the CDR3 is TGTGCCAGCAATGAGGGCGCGGCCAAAAACATTCAGTACTTC.